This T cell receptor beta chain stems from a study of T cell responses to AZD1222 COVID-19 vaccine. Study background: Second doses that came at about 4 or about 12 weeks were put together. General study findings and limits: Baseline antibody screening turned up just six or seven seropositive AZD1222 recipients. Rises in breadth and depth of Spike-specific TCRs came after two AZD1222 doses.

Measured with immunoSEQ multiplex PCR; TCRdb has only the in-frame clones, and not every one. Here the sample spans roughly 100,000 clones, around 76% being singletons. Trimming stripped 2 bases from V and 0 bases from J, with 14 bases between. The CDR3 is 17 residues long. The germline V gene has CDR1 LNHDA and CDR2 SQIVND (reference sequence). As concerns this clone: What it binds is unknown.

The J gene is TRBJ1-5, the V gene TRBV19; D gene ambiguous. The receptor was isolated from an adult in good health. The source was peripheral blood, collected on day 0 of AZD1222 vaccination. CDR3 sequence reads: CASSIYRVGYSNQPQHF. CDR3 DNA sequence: TGTGCCAGTAGTATATATAGGGTGGGGTATAGCAATCAGCCCCAGCATTTT.